This TCR beta chain was profiled in a study of T cell responses to AZD1222 COVID-19 vaccine. Repertoires were generated with immunoSEQ multiplex PCR, while TCRdb's copy carries only in-frame clones and drops some. The sample lists 100,000 or so clones; roughly nine tenths were seen once. Overall study findings and caveats: Spike-specific TCR breadth and depth both grew after two AZD1222 doses. White British donors predominated, females outnumbered males, and clonal diversity was possibly underestimated. Vaccine-associated CD4 TCRs ranged over spike, dominating at 160-218 and 743-854.

Of note for this clone: As yet, its antigen is unknown.

The CDR3 has 17 amino acids. From germline, CDR1 is SGHVS and CDR2 FQNEAQ. V was trimmed by 1 base and J by 2 bases, leaving 16 bases between them. This rearrangement joins TRBV7-8 to TRBJ2-3; possibly TRBD2 for D (7 bases). This TCR was recovered from an adult in good health. Source: peripheral blood, taken on day 0 of AZD1222 vaccination. In nucleotides, the CDR3 is TGTGCCAGCAGCTTAGGGGGGGGGCCTATCTTCACAGATACGCAGTATTTT. Translation: CASSLGGGPIFTDTQYF.